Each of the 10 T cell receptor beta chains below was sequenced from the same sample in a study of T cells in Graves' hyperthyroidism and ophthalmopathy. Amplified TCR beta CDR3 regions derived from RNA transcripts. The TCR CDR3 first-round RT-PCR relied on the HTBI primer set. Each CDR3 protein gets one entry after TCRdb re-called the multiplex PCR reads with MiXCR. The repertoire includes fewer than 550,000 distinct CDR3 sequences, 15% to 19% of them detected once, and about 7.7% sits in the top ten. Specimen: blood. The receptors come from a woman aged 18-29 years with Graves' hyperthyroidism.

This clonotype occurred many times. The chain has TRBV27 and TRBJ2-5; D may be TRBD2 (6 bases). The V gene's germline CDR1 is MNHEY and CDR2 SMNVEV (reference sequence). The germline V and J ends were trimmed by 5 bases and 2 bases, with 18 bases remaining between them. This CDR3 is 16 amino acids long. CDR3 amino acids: CASSPLVRAGQETQYF. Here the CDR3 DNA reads TGTGCCAGCAGTCCCCTTGTCCGGGCGGGACAAGAGACCCAGTACTTC.

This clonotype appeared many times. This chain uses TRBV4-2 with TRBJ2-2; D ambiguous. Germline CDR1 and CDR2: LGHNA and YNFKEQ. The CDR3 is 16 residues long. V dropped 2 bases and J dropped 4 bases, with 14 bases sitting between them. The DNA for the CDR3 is TGTGCCAGCAGCCAACACTTCGGACGCTCCACCGGGGAGCTGTTTTTT. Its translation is CASSQHFGRSTGELFF.

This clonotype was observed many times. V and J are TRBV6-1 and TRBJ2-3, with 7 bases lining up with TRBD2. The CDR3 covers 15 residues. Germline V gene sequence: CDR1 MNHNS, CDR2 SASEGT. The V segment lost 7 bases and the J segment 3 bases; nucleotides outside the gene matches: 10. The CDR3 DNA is TGTGCCAGCACCCGAGGTCTGGGGGGGACAGATACGCAGTATTTT. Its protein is CASTRGLGGTDTQYF.

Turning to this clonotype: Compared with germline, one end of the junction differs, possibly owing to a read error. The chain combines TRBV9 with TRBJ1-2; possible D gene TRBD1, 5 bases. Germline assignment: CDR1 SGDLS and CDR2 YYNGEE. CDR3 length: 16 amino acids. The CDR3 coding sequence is TGTGCCGGCAGCGTAGCTAGAGACAGCATGCCCTATGGCTACACCTTC. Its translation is CAGSVARDSMPYGYTF.

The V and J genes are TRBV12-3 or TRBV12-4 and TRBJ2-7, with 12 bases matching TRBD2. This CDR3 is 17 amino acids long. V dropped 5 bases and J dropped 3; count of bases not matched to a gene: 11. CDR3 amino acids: CASSPLAGGSARYEQYF. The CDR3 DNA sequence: TGTGCCAGCAGTCCACTAGCGGGGGGCTCCGCCCGCTACGAGCAGTACTTC.

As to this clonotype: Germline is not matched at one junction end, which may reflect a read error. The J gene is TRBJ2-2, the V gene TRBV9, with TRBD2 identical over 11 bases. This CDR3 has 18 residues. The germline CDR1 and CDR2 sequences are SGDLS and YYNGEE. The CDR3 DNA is TGTGCCAGCAGCCCCCAGACTAGCGGGATATTGAACACCAGGGAGCTGTTTTTT. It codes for CASSPQTSGILNTRELFF.

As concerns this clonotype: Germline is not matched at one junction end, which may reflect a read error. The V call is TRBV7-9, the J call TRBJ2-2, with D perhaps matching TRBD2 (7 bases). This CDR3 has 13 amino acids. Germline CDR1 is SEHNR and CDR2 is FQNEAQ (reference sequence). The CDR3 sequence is CASSSGPPGGLLF. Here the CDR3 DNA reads TGTGCCAGCAGCTCAGGTCCGCCCGGGGGGCTGCTTTTT.

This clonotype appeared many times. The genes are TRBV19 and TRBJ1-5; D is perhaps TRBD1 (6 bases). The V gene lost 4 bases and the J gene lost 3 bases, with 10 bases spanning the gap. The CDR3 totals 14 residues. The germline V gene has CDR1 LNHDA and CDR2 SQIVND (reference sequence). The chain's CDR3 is CASSTGVLNQPQHF. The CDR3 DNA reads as TGTGCCAGTAGTACAGGGGTCCTCAATCAGCCCCAGCATTTT.

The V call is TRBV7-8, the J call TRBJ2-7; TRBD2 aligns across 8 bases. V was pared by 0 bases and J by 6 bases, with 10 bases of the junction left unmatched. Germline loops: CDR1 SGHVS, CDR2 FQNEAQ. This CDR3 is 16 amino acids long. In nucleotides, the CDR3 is TGTGCCAGCAGCTTAGCTACCGGGACTAGTAGAAGCGAGCAGTACTTC. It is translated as CASSLATGTSRSEQYF. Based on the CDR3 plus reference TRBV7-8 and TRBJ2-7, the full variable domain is GAGVSQSPRYKVAKRGQDVALRCDPISGHVSLFWYQQALGQGPEFLTYFQNEAQLDKSGLPSDRFFAERPEGSVSTLKIQRTQQEDSAVYLCASSLATGTSRSEQYFGPGTRLTVT.

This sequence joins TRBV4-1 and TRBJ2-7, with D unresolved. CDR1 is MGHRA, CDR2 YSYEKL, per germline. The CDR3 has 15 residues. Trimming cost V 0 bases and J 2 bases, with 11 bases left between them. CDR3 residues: CASSQEFRPAYEQYF. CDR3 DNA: TGCGCCAGCAGCCAAGAATTTCGTCCAGCCTACGAGCAGTACTTC.